This T cell receptor (beta chain) was observed in a study of shared T cell receptors in the human thymus. Using immunoSEQ multiplex PCR, the repertoire was profiled, and TCRdb retains in-frame clones only, with some absent. The table lists 500,000 to 850,000 clones, about 90% of them singletons, with under 0.01% in the top ten. CDR1 and CDR2 from the germline V gene are MDHEN and SYDVKM. The CDR3 runs to 12 residues. As to this clone: One end of the junction fails to match germline, which may point to a read error.

A further study also used this sample, focusing on human thymus T cells. This second study says: The source of the thymus tissue was resections taken during corrective heart surgery.

Source material: thymocytes. The rearrangement joins TRBV28 to TRBJ2-7; 8 bases match TRBD2. The TCR was taken from a boy under two years old with a congenital heart defect. The CDR3 sequence: CASTGGSGTVCF. Here the CDR3 DNA reads TGTGCCAGCACCGGCGGTAGCGGGACCGTGTGTTTC.